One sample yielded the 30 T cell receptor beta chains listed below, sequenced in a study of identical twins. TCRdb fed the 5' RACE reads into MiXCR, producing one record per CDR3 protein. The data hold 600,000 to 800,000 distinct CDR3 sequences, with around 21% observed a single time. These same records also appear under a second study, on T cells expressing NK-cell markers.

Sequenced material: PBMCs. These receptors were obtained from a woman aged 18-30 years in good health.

The CDR3 coding sequence is TGTGCCAGCAGTGAACCGGGACAGGGGGGGATAGTAGTCGAGCAGTACTTC. Amino acids: CASSEPGQGGIVVEQYF. The V gene is TRBV6-1, the J gene TRBJ2-7, with TRBD1 identical over 11 bases. This CDR3 spans 17 amino acids. Germline V gene sequence: CDR1 MNHNS, CDR2 SASEGT. The junction had 12 bases not matched to a gene; V was cut back by 2 bases and J by 6 bases.

Here the CDR3 reads CASSRSGSNTEAFF. The CDR3 nucleotides are TGTGCCAGCAGTCGATCAGGGAGTAACACTGAAGCTTTCTTT. This chain links TRBV12-3 or TRBV12-4 with TRBJ1-1; D is possibly TRBD1 (5 bases). V was pared by 5 bases and J by 2 bases, with 12 bases between. The CDR3 runs to 14 residues.

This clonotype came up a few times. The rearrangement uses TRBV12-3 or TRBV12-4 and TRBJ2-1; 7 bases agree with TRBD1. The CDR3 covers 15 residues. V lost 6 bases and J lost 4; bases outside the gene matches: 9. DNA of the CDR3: TGTGCCAGCAGACCTCCGGGACAGACTTACAATGAGCAGTTCTTC. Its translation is CASRPPGQTYNEQFF.

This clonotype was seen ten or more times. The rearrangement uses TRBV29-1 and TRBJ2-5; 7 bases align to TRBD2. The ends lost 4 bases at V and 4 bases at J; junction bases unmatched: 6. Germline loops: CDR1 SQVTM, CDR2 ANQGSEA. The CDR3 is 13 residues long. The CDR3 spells CSVVGGGGETQYF. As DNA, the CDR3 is TGCAGCGTTGTGGGCGGGGGAGGAGAGACCCAGTACTTC.

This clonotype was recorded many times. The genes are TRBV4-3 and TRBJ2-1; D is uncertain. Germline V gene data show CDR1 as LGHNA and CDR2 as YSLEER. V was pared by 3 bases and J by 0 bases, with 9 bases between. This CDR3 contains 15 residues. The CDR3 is CASSQTHGSYNEQFF. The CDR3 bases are TGCGCCAGCAGCCAGACACACGGCTCCTACAATGAGCAGTTCTTC.

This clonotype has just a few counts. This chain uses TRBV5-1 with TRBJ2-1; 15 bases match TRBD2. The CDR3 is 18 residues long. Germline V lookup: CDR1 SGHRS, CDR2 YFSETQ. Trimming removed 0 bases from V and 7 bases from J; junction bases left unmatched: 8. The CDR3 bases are TGCGCCAGCAGCTTGGCCCGTGGCGGGACTAGCGGGGGGAATGAGCAGTTCTTC. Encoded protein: CASSLARGGTSGGNEQFF.

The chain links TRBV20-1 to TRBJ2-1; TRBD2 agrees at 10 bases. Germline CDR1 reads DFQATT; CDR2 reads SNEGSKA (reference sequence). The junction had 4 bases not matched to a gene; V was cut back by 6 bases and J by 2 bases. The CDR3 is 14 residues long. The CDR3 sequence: CSAPLAGPYNEQFF. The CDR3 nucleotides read TGCAGTGCCCCACTAGCGGGACCCTACAATGAGCAGTTCTTC.

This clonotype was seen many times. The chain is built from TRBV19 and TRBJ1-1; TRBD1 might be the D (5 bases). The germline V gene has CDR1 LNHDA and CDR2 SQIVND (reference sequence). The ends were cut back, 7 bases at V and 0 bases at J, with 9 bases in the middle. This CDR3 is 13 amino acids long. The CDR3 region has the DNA TGTGCCAGTACTCGACAGTTGAACACTGAAGCTTTCTTT. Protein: CASTRQLNTEAFF.

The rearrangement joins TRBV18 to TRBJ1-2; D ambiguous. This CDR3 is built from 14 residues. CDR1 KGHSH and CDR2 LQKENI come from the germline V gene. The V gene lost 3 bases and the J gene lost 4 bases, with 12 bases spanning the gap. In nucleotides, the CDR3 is TGTGCCAGCTCACCTCCTATCCAGATCTATGGCTACACCTTC. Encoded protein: CASSPPIQIYGYTF.

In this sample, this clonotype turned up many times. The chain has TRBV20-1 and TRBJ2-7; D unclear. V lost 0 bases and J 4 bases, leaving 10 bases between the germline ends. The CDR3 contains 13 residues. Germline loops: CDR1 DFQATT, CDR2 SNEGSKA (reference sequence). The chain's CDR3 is CSARDPNVYEQYF. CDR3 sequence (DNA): TGCAGTGCTAGAGATCCTAACGTTTACGAGCAGTACTTC.

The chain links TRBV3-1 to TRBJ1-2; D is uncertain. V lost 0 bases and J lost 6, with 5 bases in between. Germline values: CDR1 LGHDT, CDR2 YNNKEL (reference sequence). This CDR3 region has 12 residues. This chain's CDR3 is CASSQDRHGYTF. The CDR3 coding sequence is TGTGCCAGCAGCCAAGACAGGCATGGCTACACCTTC.

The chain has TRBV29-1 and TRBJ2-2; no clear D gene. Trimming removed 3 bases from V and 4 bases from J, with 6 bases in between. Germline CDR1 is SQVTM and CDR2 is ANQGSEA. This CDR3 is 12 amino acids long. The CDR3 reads CSVDGSTGELFF. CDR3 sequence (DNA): TGCAGCGTTGACGGCAGCACCGGGGAGCTGTTTTTT.

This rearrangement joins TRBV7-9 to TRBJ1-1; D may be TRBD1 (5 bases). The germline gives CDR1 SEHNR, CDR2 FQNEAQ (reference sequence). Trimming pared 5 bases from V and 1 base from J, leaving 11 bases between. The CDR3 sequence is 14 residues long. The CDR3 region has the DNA TGTGCCAGCAGCCCCGCAGGGAAGAACACTGAAGCTTTCTTT. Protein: CASSPAGKNTEAFF. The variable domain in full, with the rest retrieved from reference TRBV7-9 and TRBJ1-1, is DTGVSQNPRHKITKRGQNVTFRCDPISEHNRLYWYRQTLGQGPEFLTYFQNEAQLEKSRLLSDRFSAERPKGSFSTLEIQRTEQGDSAMYLCASSPAGKNTEAFFGQGTRLTVV.

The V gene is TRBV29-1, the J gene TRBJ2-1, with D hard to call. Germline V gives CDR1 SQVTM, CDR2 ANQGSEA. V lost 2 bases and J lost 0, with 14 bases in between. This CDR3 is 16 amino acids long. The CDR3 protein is CSVEFPRASSYNEQFF. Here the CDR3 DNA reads TGCAGCGTTGAATTTCCTAGGGCTAGCTCCTACAATGAGCAGTTCTTC.

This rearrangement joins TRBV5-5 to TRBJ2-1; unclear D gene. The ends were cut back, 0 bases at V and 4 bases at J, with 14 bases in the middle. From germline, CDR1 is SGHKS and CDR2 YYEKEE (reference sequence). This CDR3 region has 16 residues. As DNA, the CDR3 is TGTGCCAGCAGCTTGGCTGCATCTACGGAGTACAATGAGCAGTTCTTC. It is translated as CASSLAASTEYNEQFF.

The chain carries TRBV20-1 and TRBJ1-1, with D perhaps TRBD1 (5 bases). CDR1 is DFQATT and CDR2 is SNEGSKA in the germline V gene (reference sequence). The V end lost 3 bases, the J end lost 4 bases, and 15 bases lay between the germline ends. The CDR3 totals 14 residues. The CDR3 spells CSASSRRGGTEAFF. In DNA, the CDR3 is TGCAGTGCTAGTTCGAGGCGGGGGGGCACTGAAGCTTTCTTT.

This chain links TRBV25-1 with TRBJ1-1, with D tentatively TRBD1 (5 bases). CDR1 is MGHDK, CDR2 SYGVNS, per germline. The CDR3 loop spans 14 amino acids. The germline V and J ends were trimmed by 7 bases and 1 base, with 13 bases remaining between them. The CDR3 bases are TGTGCCAGCACCCCTCGCGGGGGGAACACTGAAGCTTTCTTT. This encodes CASTPRGGNTEAFF.

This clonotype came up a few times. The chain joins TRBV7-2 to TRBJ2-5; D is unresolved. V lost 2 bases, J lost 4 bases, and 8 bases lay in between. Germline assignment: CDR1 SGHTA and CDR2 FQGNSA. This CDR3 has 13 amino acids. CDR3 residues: CASSLRKPETQYF. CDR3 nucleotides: TGTGCCAGCAGCTTACGAAAACCAGAGACCCAGTACTTC.

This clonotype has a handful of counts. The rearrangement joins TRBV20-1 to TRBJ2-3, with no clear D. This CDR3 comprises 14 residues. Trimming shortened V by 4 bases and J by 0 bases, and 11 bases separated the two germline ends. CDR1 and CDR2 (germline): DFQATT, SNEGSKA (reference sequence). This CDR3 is CSATAGYSTDTQYF. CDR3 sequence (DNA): TGCAGTGCTACCGCCGGTTATAGCACAGATACGCAGTATTTT.

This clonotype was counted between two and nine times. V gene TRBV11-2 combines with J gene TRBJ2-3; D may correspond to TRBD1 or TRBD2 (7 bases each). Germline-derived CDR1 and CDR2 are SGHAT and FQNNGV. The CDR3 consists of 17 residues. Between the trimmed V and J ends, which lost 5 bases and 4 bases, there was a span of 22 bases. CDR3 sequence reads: CASSPGGAGVTADTQYF. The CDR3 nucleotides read TGTGCCAGCAGCCCAGGGGGGGCGGGAGTTACCGCAGATACGCAGTATTTT.

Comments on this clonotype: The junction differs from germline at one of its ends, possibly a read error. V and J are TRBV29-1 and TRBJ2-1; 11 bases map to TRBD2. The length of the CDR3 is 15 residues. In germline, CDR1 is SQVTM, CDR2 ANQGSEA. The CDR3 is CSVEGTSGGWNEQFF. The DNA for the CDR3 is TGCAGCGTCGAAGGAACTAGCGGGGGTTGGAATGAGCAGTTCTTC.

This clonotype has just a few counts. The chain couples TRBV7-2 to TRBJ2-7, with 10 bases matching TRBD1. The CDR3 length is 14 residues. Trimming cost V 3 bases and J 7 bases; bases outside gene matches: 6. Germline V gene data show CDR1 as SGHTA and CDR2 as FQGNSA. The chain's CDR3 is CASSLTGGGGEQYF. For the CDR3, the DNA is TGTGCCAGCAGCTTGACAGGGGGCGGAGGGGAGCAGTACTTC.

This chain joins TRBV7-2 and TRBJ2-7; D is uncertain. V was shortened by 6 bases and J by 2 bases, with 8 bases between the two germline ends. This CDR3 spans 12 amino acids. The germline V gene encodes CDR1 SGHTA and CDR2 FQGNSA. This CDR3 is CASRSFPYEQYF. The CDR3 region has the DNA TGTGCCAGCAGGTCTTTCCCCTACGAGCAGTACTTC.

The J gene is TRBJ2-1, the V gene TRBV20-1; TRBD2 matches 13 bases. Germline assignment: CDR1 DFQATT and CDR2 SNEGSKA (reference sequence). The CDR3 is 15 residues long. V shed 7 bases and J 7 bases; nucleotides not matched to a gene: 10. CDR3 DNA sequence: TGCAGTGTTTGGACTAGCGGGAGACGAGGGAATGAGCAGTTCTTC. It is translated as CSVWTSGRRGNEQFF.

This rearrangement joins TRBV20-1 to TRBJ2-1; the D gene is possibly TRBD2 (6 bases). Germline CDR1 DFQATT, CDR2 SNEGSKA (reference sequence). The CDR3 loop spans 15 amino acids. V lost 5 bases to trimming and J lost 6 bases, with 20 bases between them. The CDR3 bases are TGCAGTGCTCAGAGAGGAGGGAGTTACGTCAATGAGCAGTTCTTC. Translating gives CSAQRGGSYVNEQFF.

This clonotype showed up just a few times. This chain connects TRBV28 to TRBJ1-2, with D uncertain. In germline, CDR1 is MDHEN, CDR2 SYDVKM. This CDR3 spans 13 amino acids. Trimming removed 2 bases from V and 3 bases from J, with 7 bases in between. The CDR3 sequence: CASSLMVHYGYTF. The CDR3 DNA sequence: TGTGCCAGCAGTTTAATGGTCCACTATGGCTACACCTTC.

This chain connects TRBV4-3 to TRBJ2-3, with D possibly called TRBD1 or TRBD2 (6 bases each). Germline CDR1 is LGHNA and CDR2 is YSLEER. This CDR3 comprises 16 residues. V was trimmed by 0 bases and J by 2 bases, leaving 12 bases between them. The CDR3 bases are TGCGCCAGCAGCCAAGAGACGGCGGGACACACAGATACGCAGTATTTT. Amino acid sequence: CASSQETAGHTDTQYF.

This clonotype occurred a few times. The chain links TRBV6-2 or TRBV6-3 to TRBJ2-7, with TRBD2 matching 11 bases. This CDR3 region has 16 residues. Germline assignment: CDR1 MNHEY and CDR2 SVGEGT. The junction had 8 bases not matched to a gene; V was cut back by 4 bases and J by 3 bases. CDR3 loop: CASSSLLAGDGYEQYF. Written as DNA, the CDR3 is TGTGCCAGCAGTTCGCTACTAGCGGGAGATGGCTACGAGCAGTACTTC.

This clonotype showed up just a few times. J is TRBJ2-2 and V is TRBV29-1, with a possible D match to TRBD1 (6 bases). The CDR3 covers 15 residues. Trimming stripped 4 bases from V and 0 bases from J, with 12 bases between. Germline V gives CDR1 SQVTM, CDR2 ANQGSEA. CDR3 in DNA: TGCAGCGTTGCCCGACAGGACACGAACACCGGGGAGCTGTTTTTT. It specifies CSVARQDTNTGELFF.

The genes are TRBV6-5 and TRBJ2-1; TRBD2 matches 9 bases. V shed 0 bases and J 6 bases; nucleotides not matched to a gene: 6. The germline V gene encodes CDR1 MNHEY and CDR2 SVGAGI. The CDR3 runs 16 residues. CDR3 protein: CASSYSPQAGGNEQFF. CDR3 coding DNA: TGTGCCAGCAGTTACTCTCCGCAAGCGGGAGGCAATGAGCAGTTCTTC.